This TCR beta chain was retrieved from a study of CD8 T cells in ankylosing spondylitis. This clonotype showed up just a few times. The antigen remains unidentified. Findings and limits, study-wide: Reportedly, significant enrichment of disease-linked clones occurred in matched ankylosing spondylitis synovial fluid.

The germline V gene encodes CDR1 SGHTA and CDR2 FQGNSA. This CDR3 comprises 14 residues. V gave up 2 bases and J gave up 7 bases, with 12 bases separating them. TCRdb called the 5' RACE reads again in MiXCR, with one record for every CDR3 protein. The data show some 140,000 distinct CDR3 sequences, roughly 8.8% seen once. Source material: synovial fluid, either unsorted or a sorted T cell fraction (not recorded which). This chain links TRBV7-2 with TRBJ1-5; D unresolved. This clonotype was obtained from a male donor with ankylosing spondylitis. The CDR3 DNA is TGTGCCAGCAGCTTACTCTCAGTGGGACAGCCCCAGCATTTT. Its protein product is CASSLLSVGQPQHF.